This TCR beta chain was sequenced in a study of T-cell memory formation after mild COVID-19. On the study more broadly: Each donor largely had its own TCR clusters. Overall study results and limits: Clonal second-wave expansions that peaked on day 37 had unconfirmed SARS-CoV-2 specificity. While clones contracting from day 15 to 85 were balanced between CD4 and CD8, later expanders leaned CD4+.

Amplification by 5'RACE using constant-segment primers produced TCR alpha and TCR beta cDNA libraries that carried sample barcodes and UMIs. Each CDR3 protein gets one entry after TCRdb re-called the 5' RACE reads with MiXCR. The sample has hundreds of thousands of distinct CDR3 sequences, roughly a fifth seen once; the top ten hold roughly 21%. Notes on this clonotype: What it binds is not known.

From germline, CDR1 is SNHLY and CDR2 FYNNEI. Trimming at V came to 2 bases and at J to 5 bases, leaving 2 bases not matched to a gene. This CDR3 has 13 residues. The source material was PBMCs or a T cell subset sorted from them (not recorded which). The receptor comes from a man aged 18-30 years who had mild COVID-19 (a few samples of this study predate the infection). Cell type and time point are not known. V and J are TRBV2 and TRBJ1-2, with 7 bases matching TRBD1. The CDR3 nucleotides read TGTGCCAGCAGTGAACAGGGGGGGTATGGCTACACCTTC. Protein product: CASSEQGGYGYTF.